These 25 T cell receptor beta chains were sequenced from one sample in a study of blood T cell repertoires in COVID-19. Repertoires were generated with immunoSEQ multiplex PCR, while TCRdb's copy carries only in-frame clones and drops some. The data contain around 60,000 clones, roughly 89% of them singletons. Sequencing input: peripheral blood. The receptors were sampled from a woman at least 80 years old with acute or convalescent COVID-19.

The chain combines TRBV7-3 with TRBJ1-1, with D unresolved. Trimming shortened V by 4 bases and J by 3 bases, and 9 bases separated the two germline ends. CDR1 and CDR2 from the germline V gene are SGHTA and FQGTGA. This CDR3 region has 13 residues. The CDR3 sequence: CASSSQLDTEAFF. CDR3 coding DNA: TGTGCCAGCAGCTCCCAGTTGGACACTGAAGCTTTCTTT.

This rearrangement joins TRBV19 to TRBJ1-4; 12 bases match TRBD1. The germline V gene encodes CDR1 LNHDA and CDR2 SQIVND (reference sequence). The V and J ends lost 8 bases and 6 bases, in that order; junction bases with no gene match: 4. The CDR3 has 14 amino acids. The CDR3 sequence: CASGGQGAYEKLFF. In nucleotides, the CDR3 is TGTGCCAGTGGGGGACAGGGGGCATATGAAAAACTGTTTTTT.

The genes are TRBV5-1 and TRBJ2-1; 9 bases match TRBD1. The CDR3 length is 15 residues. Trimming removed 4 bases from V and 7 bases from J; junction bases left unmatched: 9. Germline lookup yields CDR1 SGHRS and CDR2 YFSETQ. CDR3: CASSASRTGENEQFF. Written as DNA, the CDR3 is TGCGCCAGCAGCGCGTCTAGGACAGGGGAAAATGAGCAGTTCTTC.

This chain connects TRBV11-2 to TRBJ2-2; 7 bases line up with TRBD2. Germline V gene data show CDR1 as SGHAT and CDR2 as FQNNGV. V shed 4 bases, J shed 5 bases, and the junction held 13 bases outside the gene matches. This CDR3 is built from 17 residues. The CDR3 protein is CASSSKVAGAGTGELFF. CDR3 sequence (DNA): TGTGCCAGCAGCTCCAAAGTGGCGGGAGCGGGAACCGGGGAGCTGTTTTTT.

The V gene is TRBV3-1 (or the pseudogene TRBV3-2), the J gene TRBJ1-4; TRBD1 matches at 9 bases. Germline CDR1 LGHDT, CDR2 YNNKEL (reference sequence). The CDR3 length is 16 residues. With V trimmed by 4 bases and J by 1 base, 4 bases remained unmatched. CDR3 coding DNA: TGTGCCAGCAGCCCGACAGGGGGTGGAACTAATGAAAAACTGTTTTTT. Translation gives CASSPTGGGTNEKLFF.

The sample holds a few counts of this clone. The same CDR3 can be traced to other DNA sequences in this sample. The rearrangement links TRBV19 to TRBJ1-1; D unclear. Per the germline V gene, CDR1 is LNHDA and CDR2 is SQIVND (reference sequence). The CDR3 extends over 13 amino acids. The V and J ends lost 3 bases and 0 bases respectively, with 5 bases between them. Written as DNA, the CDR3 is TGTGCCAGTAGTATCAGCGTGAACACTGAAGCTTTCTTT. Protein sequence: CASSISVNTEAFF.

The genes are TRBV7-2 and TRBJ2-3; 13 bases map to TRBD2. The CDR3 runs 15 residues. Germline V gene data show CDR1 as SGHTA and CDR2 as FQGNSA. With V trimmed by 4 bases and J by 4 bases, 2 bases remained unmatched. The CDR3 bases are TGTGCCAGCAGCTCACTAGCGGGGGGGTCAGATACGCAGTATTTT. Translation: CASSSLAGGSDTQYF.

The V gene is TRBV30, the J gene TRBJ1-3; D gene uncertain. There are 12 residues in the CDR3. V shed 1 base and J shed 8 bases, with 9 bases lying between them. Germline V gives CDR1 GTSNPN, CDR2 SVGIG (reference sequence). The CDR3 sequence: CAWSGGRDTIYF. In DNA, the CDR3 is TGTGCCTGGAGTGGCGGGCGGGACACCATATATTTT.

This chain uses TRBV28 with TRBJ2-2; TRBD1 aligns across 8 bases. CDR1 and CDR2 (germline): MDHEN, SYDVKM. The junction had 10 bases not matched to a gene; V was cut back by 7 bases and J by 6 bases. The CDR3 extends over 15 amino acids. CDR3 region: CASKSGQGRAGELFF. CDR3 bases: TGTGCCAGCAAATCCGGACAGGGTAGGGCCGGGGAGCTGTTTTTT.

This chain links TRBV27 with TRBJ1-2; the match to TRBD1 covers 9 bases. CDR1 is MNHEY, CDR2 SMNVEV, per germline (reference sequence). The V segment lost 5 bases and the J segment 5 bases; nucleotides outside the gene matches: 9. CDR3 length: 15 amino acids. The CDR3 DNA follows: TGTGCCAGCAGTCCAGGGACAGGGTTTGGGTATGGCTACACCTTC. It yields the protein CASSPGTGFGYGYTF.

V usage is TRBV12-3 or TRBV12-4 and J usage is TRBJ1-2; D unclear. The V end was cut by 3 bases, the J end by 6 bases, with 11 bases between. CDR3 length: 13 amino acids. The CDR3 loop is CASSLRQENGYTF. CDR3 DNA: TGTGCCAGCAGTTTGAGGCAAGAGAATGGCTACACCTTC.

This chain joins TRBV23-1 and TRBJ2-5, with TRBD1 as a possible D gene (7 bases). TRBV23-1 is an open reading frame, and its role is uncertain. This CDR3 comprises 15 residues. Trimming took off 4 bases at V and 5 bases at J, with 17 bases between the two ends. The CDR3 bases are TGCGCCAGCAGTCCAGGCAGGGGGGCTCGTGAGACCCAGTACTTC. This codes for CASSPGRGARETQYF.

This chain connects TRBV15 to TRBJ1-5; tentative D call: TRBD1 (5 bases). Per the germline V gene, CDR1 is LNHNV and CDR2 is YYDKDF (reference sequence). V gave up 0 bases and J gave up 7 bases, with 13 bases separating them. The CDR3 has 15 residues. CDR3 coding DNA: TGTGCCACCAGCAGAGATAGGGGCGCCGGACAGCCCCAGCATTTT. Its translation: CATSRDRGAGQPQHF. The complete variable domain, with remaining parts taken from reference TRBV15 and TRBJ1-5, reads DAMVIQNPRYQVTQFGKPVTLSCSQTLNHNVMYWYQQKSSQAPKLLFHYYDKDFNNEADTPDNFQSRRPNTSFCFLDIRSPGLGDTAMYLCATSRDRGAGQPQHFGDGTRLSIL.

The chain is built from TRBV4-2 and TRBJ2-3; tentatively, D is TRBD2 (6 bases). CDR1 is LGHNA, CDR2 YNFKEQ, per germline. Between the trimmed V and J ends, which lost 0 bases and 6 bases, there was a span of 13 bases. The CDR3 is 15 amino acids. This chain's CDR3 is CASSQEWRGGDTQYF. The CDR3 DNA reads as TGTGCCAGCAGCCAAGAATGGAGGGGCGGGGATACGCAGTATTTT.

DNA of the CDR3: TGTGCCAGCGTTACTAGGGCCCTCGGCGACCAGCAGTACTTC. Translating gives CASVTRALGDQQYF. The rearrangement joins TRBV5-6 to TRBJ2-7, with D perhaps TRBD2 (5 bases). Germline loops: CDR1 SGHDT, CDR2 YYEEEE. Deletions cut 7 bases from V and 8 bases from J, with 22 bases between. CDR3 length: 14 amino acids.

This clone was seen a few times. The CDR3 DNA is TGCGCCAGCAGCTATCCGGGGGGCCACGAGCAGTACTTC. This codes for CASSYPGGHEQYF. The chain links TRBV5-1 to TRBJ2-7; D possibly corresponds to TRBD2 (7 bases). Trimming removed 3 bases from V and 5 bases from J, with 12 bases in between. CDR3 size: 13 residues. Germline lookup yields CDR1 SGHRS and CDR2 YFSETQ.

The CDR3 spells CASTLGSNQPQHF. CDR3 nucleotide sequence: TGTGCCAGCACCCTAGGCAGCAATCAGCCCCAGCATTTT. The V call is TRBV6-5, the J call TRBJ1-5, with D uncertain. Germline V gene sequence: CDR1 MNHEY, CDR2 SVGAGI. Trimming took 7 bases from V and 1 from J, leaving 8 bases between them. The CDR3 runs 13 residues.

The CDR3: CASSTFRDSSPQHF. The CDR3 DNA is TGTGCCAGCAGCACTTTCCGGGACAGCTCGCCCCAGCATTTT. The chain carries TRBV7-2 and TRBJ1-5; TRBD1 agrees at 7 bases. V lost 5 bases and J lost 9; bases outside the gene matches: 10. CDR1 is SGHTA, CDR2 FQGNSA, per germline. CDR3 length equals 14 residues.

The chain uses TRBV7-3 and TRBJ2-7, with 7 bases lining up with TRBD1. Germline V gives CDR1 SGHTA, CDR2 FQGTGA. The trim removed 3 bases at V and 5 bases at J, leaving 7 bases unmatched. The CDR3 has 14 amino acids. The CDR3 protein is CASSFETGNDEQYF. The CDR3 nucleotides read TGTGCCAGCAGCTTCGAGACAGGGAACGACGAGCAGTACTTC.

The chain is built from TRBV2 and TRBJ2-5, with D hard to call. Deletions cut 3 bases from V and 2 bases from J, with 7 bases between. Germline loops: CDR1 SNHLY, CDR2 FYNNEI. The length of the CDR3 is 13 residues. This chain's CDR3 is CASSDLGQETQYF. CDR3 DNA: TGTGCCAGCAGTGATCTAGGACAAGAGACCCAGTACTTC. The full variable domain, its missing parts supplied by reference TRBV2 and TRBJ2-5, is EPEVTQTPSHQVTQMGQEVILRCVPISNHLYFYWYRQILGQKVEFLVSFYNNEISEKSEIFDDQFSVERPDGSNFTLKIRSTKLEDSAMYFCASSDLGQETQYFGPGTRLLVL.

The chain combines TRBV4-1 with TRBJ1-5, with unresolved D. Germline loops: CDR1 MGHRA, CDR2 YSYEKL. CDR3 length: 15 residues. Trimming removed 0 bases from V and 3 bases from J, with 9 bases in between. The CDR3 DNA reads as TGCGCCAGCAGCCAAGATGGGAGTTACAATCAGCCCCAGCATTTT. Protein product: CASSQDGSYNQPQHF.

The chain links TRBV11-1 to TRBJ2-5; tentative D call: TRBD1 (5 bases). The V and J ends lost 5 bases and 5 bases respectively, with 12 bases between them. The CDR3 is made up of 13 amino acids. Per germline, CDR1 SGHAT and CDR2 FQDESV (reference sequence). The CDR3 sequence: CASSPREKETQYF. CDR3 coding DNA: TGTGCCAGCAGCCCCAGGGAAAAGGAGACCCAGTACTTC.

V usage is TRBV5-1 and J usage is TRBJ2-3, with 7 bases identical to TRBD2. V lost 0 bases to trimming and J lost 6 bases; unmatched junction nucleotides: 10. The CDR3 runs 16 residues. CDR1 and CDR2 from the germline V gene are SGHRS and YFSETQ. CDR3 region: CASSLDPVGGSDTQYF. The CDR3 DNA is TGCGCCAGCAGCTTGGACCCGGTGGGAGGGTCGGATACGCAGTATTTT.

The chain couples TRBV7-3 to TRBJ2-3; TRBD2 might be the D (5 bases). Per the germline V gene, CDR1 is SGHTA and CDR2 is FQGTGA. The length of the CDR3 is 12 residues. Between the trimmed V and J ends, which lost 5 bases and 6 bases, there was a span of 9 bases. This chain's CDR3 is CASSILGDTQYF. The CDR3 bases are TGTGCCAGCAGCATACTAGGTGATACGCAGTATTTT.

This chain links TRBV19 with TRBJ2-2, with D possibly TRBD2 on 6 matching bases. With 7 bases removed from V and 5 bases from J, the gap between germline ends came to 17 bases. CDR3 length equals 15 residues. Germline values: CDR1 LNHDA, CDR2 SQIVND (reference sequence). DNA of the CDR3: TGTGCCAGTATTAATCCCTTCCGGGGGACCGGGGAGCTGTTTTTT. It specifies CASINPFRGTGELFF. Filled out from reference TRBV19 and TRBJ2-2, the complete variable domain reads DGGITQSPKYLFRKEGQNVTLSCEQNLNHDAMYWYRQDPGQGLRLIYYSQIVNDFQKGDIAEGYSVSREKKESFPLTVTSAQKNPTAFYLCASINPFRGTGELFFGEGSRLTVL.